This entry lists 24 T cell receptor beta chains sequenced from one sample in a study of response to subunit inactivated influenza vaccine. Each CDR3 protein gets one entry after TCRdb re-called the RT-PCR reads with MiXCR. The sample contains 500,000 to 600,000 distinct CDR3 sequences, about 7.6% of which appear only once. This material consisted of PBMCs from blood, taken roughly 24 months after vaccination. The receptors come from a man between 45 and 75 years old who received an inactivated influenza vaccine.

The sample holds a few counts of this clonotype. The chain carries TRBV15 and TRBJ1-3; D is possibly TRBD1 (6 bases). The V end was cut by 5 bases, the J end by 0 bases, with 11 bases between. The germline CDR1 and CDR2 sequences are LNHNV and YYDKDF (reference sequence). There are 15 residues in the CDR3. The CDR3 nucleotides are TGTGCCACCAGCCCGGGACAAATCTCTGGAAACACCATATATTTT. Residues: CATSPGQISGNTIYF.

At least ten counts were recorded for this clonotype. CDR3 sequence reads: CAISESPSAEQYF. The CDR3 DNA reads as TGTGCCATCAGTGAGTCACCCTCGGCCGAGCAGTACTTC. The chain couples TRBV10-3 to TRBJ2-7, with unresolved D. CDR1 is ENHRY and CDR2 is SYGVKD in the germline V gene. The CDR3 loop spans 13 amino acids. V was cut by 0 bases and J by 6 bases, with 9 bases left in between.

This clonotype occurred a few times. The chain's CDR3 is CSARGTSGTPNTGELFF. CDR3 nucleotide sequence: TGCAGTGCTAGAGGGACTAGCGGAACCCCGAACACCGGGGAGCTGTTTTTT. V and J are TRBV20-1 and TRBJ2-2; 10 bases map to TRBD2. Trimming cost V 1 base and J 0 bases; bases outside gene matches: 5. Germline V gene data show CDR1 as DFQATT and CDR2 as SNEGSKA (reference sequence). This CDR3 region has 17 residues.

In this sample, this clonotype turned up many times. This chain links TRBV12-3 or TRBV12-4 with TRBJ1-1, with D perhaps TRBD1 (6 bases). The V gene lost 8 bases and the J gene lost 10 bases, with 17 bases spanning the gap. The CDR3 runs to 12 residues. CDR3 coding DNA: TGTGCCAGCGGACTTGAGGGGGGAAGAGCTTTCTTT. It encodes CASGLEGGRAFF.

The rearrangement links TRBV5-1 to TRBJ1-4; 8 bases agree with TRBD1. Germline CDR1 is SGHRS and CDR2 is YFSETQ. V gave up 4 bases and J gave up 2 bases; unmatched junction bases: 7. The CDR3 loop spans 16 amino acids. The DNA of the CDR3 is TGCGCCAGCAGCCAGGGGGCAGGAGGGACTAATGAAAAACTGTTTTTT. Translated, it gives CASSQGAGGTNEKLFF.

The rearrangement links TRBV4-3 to TRBJ2-3, with 8 bases aligning to TRBD2. From germline, CDR1 is LGHNA and CDR2 YSLEER. The CDR3 covers 12 residues. The J segment lost 11 bases and the V segment lost 1 base, leaving 2 bases of the junction unmatched. CDR3 in amino acids: CASSQVTSGQYF. DNA for the CDR3: TGCGCCAGCAGCCAAGTTACTAGCGGGCAGTATTTT.

This clonotype was seen repeatedly, ten times or more. V and J are TRBV7-2 and TRBJ2-5; TRBD2 aligns across 8 bases. Germline V gene sequence: CDR1 SGHTA, CDR2 FQGNSA. CDR3 length: 17 amino acids. J lost 3 bases, V lost 5 bases, and 14 bases had no gene match. CDR3 in DNA: TGTGCCAGCAGCGTCGCCCCCCCCGGGACTAGAAAAGAGACCCAGTACTTC. Residues: CASSVAPPGTRKETQYF.

This clonotype was observed many times. The chain combines TRBV20-1 with TRBJ2-7; 11 bases match TRBD2. The CDR3 is 15 amino acids. Unmatched junction bases numbered 9, after V lost 3 bases and J lost 5 bases. CDR1 is DFQATT, CDR2 SNEGSKA, per germline (reference sequence). In nucleotides, the CDR3 is TGCAGTGCTAGTGCCGCTAGCGGGGGGTCTCACGAGCAGTACTTC. This gives the protein CSASAASGGSHEQYF.

V is TRBV10-3 and J is TRBJ2-3; possibly TRBD2 for D (5 bases). Germline CDR1 reads ENHRY; CDR2 reads SYGVKD. The germline V and J ends were trimmed by 3 bases and 4 bases, with 11 bases remaining between them. The CDR3 runs 14 residues. Written as DNA, the CDR3 is TGTGCCATCAGTGACCTAGTGGGAGCAGATACGCAGTATTTT. Protein: CAISDLVGADTQYF.

This sequence joins TRBV5-1 and TRBJ2-7, with 8 bases aligning to TRBD1. From germline, CDR1 is SGHRS and CDR2 YFSETQ. The CDR3 totals 13 residues. The trim removed 1 base at V and 7 bases at J, leaving 4 bases unmatched. CDR3 nucleotide sequence: TGCGCCAGCAGCTTGACGGACAGGGCAGAGCAGTACTTC. Its protein is CASSLTDRAEQYF.

V is TRBV20-1 and J is TRBJ2-3; D might be TRBD1 (7 bases). The ends were cut back, 6 bases at V and 4 bases at J, with 26 bases in the middle. The CDR3 has 17 amino acids. Germline CDR1 is DFQATT and CDR2 is SNEGSKA (reference sequence). The CDR3 reads CSAIHLQGGGRSDTQYF. The CDR3 nucleotides read TGCAGTGCCATACATCTCCAGGGGGGCGGAAGGTCAGATACGCAGTATTTT.

The gene calls are TRBV11-2 and TRBJ2-1; D uncertain. The CDR3 runs 13 residues. V was cut by 6 bases and J by 5 bases, with 11 bases left in between. Germline V gene sequence: CDR1 SGHAT, CDR2 FQNNGV. For the CDR3, the DNA is TGTGCCAGCAGAAGTGGGTGGAACAATGAGCAGTTCTTC. Translation: CASRSGWNNEQFF.

This clonotype was counted between two and nine times. J is TRBJ2-7 and V is TRBV4-3; D not certain. Germline V lookup: CDR1 LGHNA, CDR2 YSLEER. This CDR3 is 14 amino acids long. V dropped 1 base and J dropped 4 bases, with 11 bases sitting between them. As DNA, the CDR3 is TGCGCCAGCAGCCAAGGCCCATCTTATTACGAGCAGTACTTC. Amino acids: CASSQGPSYYEQYF.

This clonotype was seen a handful of times. This chain's CDR3 is CASSPTGTSASYEQYF. CDR3 sequence (DNA): TGCGCCAGCAGCCCGACCGGGACTAGCGCCTCCTACGAGCAGTACTTC. The V call is TRBV5-1, the J call TRBJ2-7; TRBD2 matches at 10 bases. Germline CDR1 and CDR2: SGHRS and YFSETQ. This CDR3 spans 16 amino acids. With 4 bases clipped from V and 0 bases from J, the junction kept 7 bases outside the gene matches.

V and J are TRBV29-1 and TRBJ2-5; weak D call: TRBD2 (6 bases). The CDR3 is 13 residues long. Looked up from germline, CDR1 is SQVTM and CDR2 is ANQGSEA. Trimming pared 4 bases from V and 4 bases from J, leaving 13 bases between. CDR3 sequence reads: CSVGEVRGETQYF. CDR3 DNA: TGCAGCGTTGGGGAGGTGCGTGGAGAGACCCAGTACTTC.

There are a few counts of this clonotype. The chain links TRBV5-1 to TRBJ2-7, with D maybe TRBD2 (7 bases). Germline CDR1 SGHRS, CDR2 YFSETQ. V was pared by 6 bases and J by 2 bases, with 18 bases between. There are 15 residues in the CDR3. The CDR3 sequence is CASNPGGGNAYEQYF. CDR3 DNA sequence: TGCGCCAGCAACCCGGGGGGCGGGAACGCCTACGAGCAGTACTTC.

The sample holds a few counts of this clonotype. The chain links TRBV10-3 to TRBJ1-5; possible D gene TRBD1, 6 bases. The CDR3 is made up of 14 amino acids. The V and J ends lost 5 bases and 3 bases respectively, with 11 bases between them. Germline CDR1 ENHRY, CDR2 SYGVKD. The CDR3 reads CAISQGQYNQPQHF. Here the CDR3 DNA reads TGTGCCATCAGTCAAGGACAGTACAATCAGCCCCAGCATTTT.

The chain carries TRBV5-1 and TRBJ2-3, with TRBD2 identical over 7 bases. The CDR3 contains 14 residues. The trim removed 6 bases at V and 0 bases at J, leaving 4 bases unmatched. CDR1 is SGHRS, CDR2 YFSETQ, per germline. The CDR3, as DNA: TGCGCCAGCATCCTGGGAGGGAGCACAGATACGCAGTATTTT. This sequence encodes CASILGGSTDTQYF.

This clonotype appeared a few times. This chain joins TRBV6-6 and TRBJ2-3; D gene uncertain. The length of the CDR3 is 13 residues. Trimming took off 2 bases at V and 1 base at J, with 4 bases between the two ends. Germline V lookup: CDR1 MNHNY, CDR2 SVGAGI (reference sequence). CDR3 DNA: TGTGCCAGCAGTTACCTCGGCACAGATACGCAGTATTTT. Its protein is CASSYLGTDTQYF.

The sample holds a few counts of this clonotype. V is TRBV12-3 or TRBV12-4 and J is TRBJ1-2; D may be TRBD1 (6 bases). The V and J ends lost 7 bases and 2 bases respectively, with 14 bases between them. The CDR3 contains 14 residues. This CDR3 is CASMPGHQNYGYTF. The DNA for the CDR3 is TGTGCCAGCATGCCGGGACACCAAAACTATGGCTACACCTTC.

This clonotype was detected ten times or more. The genes are TRBV12-3 or TRBV12-4 and TRBJ2-3; 10 positions match TRBD1. This CDR3 comprises 16 residues. V dropped 5 bases and J dropped 8; count of bases not matched to a gene: 13. CDR3 DNA: TGTGCCAGCAGTGTAGGGACAGGGGCCGAAAGCGGTACGCAGTATTTT. Its protein is CASSVGTGAESGTQYF.

The chain joins TRBV18 to TRBJ2-3; D gene ambiguous. The CDR3 consists of 15 residues. CDR1 is KGHSH and CDR2 is LQKENI in the germline V gene. V lost 5 bases, J lost 2 bases, and 14 bases lay in between. The chain's CDR3 is CASSNTNRLTDTQYF. The DNA of the CDR3 is TGTGCCAGCTCAAATACGAACCGCCTCACAGATACGCAGTATTTT.

This clonotype was picked up a small number of times. The rearrangement uses TRBV20-1 and TRBJ2-3; TRBD2 matches 13 bases. The ends lost 7 bases at V and 1 base at J; junction bases unmatched: 2. CDR1 and CDR2 from the germline V gene are DFQATT and SNEGSKA (reference sequence). The CDR3 consists of 14 residues. The CDR3 region has the DNA TGCAGTGGGACTAGCGGGAGCCGCACAGATACGCAGTATTTT. Translated, it gives CSGTSGSRTDTQYF.

CDR3 sequence (DNA): TGTGCCACCAGTGATGAAGTGCATGAGCAGTTCTTC. Its protein product is CATSDEVHEQFF. This chain uses TRBV24-1 with TRBJ2-1; no definite D call. Trimming stripped 3 bases from V and 8 bases from J, with 7 bases between. The germline V gene encodes CDR1 KGHDR and CDR2 SFDVKD. The CDR3 sequence is 12 residues long.